The sample holds many counts of the clone carrying this T cell receptor (beta chain). The antigen remains unidentified. With 10-nucleotide random UMIs, 5'RACE was used to make the cDNA. TCRdb reanalysed the 5' RACE reads using MiXCR and keeps one entry per CDR3 protein. The top ten hold more than 20% of the sample, which has 45,000 to 50,000 distinct CDR3 sequences, 20% to 30% seen once. The unsorted libraries originated from 2 million PBMCs that had been stored at -80 C. The sample belongs to a study of neurological immune-mediated disorders. General study results and limits: No sharing of CDR3 amino acid sequences was observed among expanded clones across subjects, suggesting private repertoires in all groups. The study found the most TCR clonal expansion in HTLV-1-associated myelopathy and the least in multiple sclerosis, below healthy controls.

There are 14 residues in the CDR3. V lost 4 bases and J lost 4; bases outside the gene matches: 8. Germline lookup yields CDR1 SGHRS and CDR2 YFSETQ. The chain links TRBV5-1 to TRBJ2-7; 7 nucleotides match TRBD2. The sample comprised PBMCs. The receptor comes from an older woman in good health. CDR3 DNA sequence: TGCGCCAGCAGCCCGTTGACCGGGAGGTACGAGCAGTACTTC. Translated: CASSPLTGRYEQYF.